The sequence of this T cell receptor (beta chain) was determined in a study of cytomegalovirus exposure and HLA in healthy donors. Study at large: Across 350 to 500 genotyped donors, about 81% landed in the Caucasian-associated ancestry cluster.

Trimming took 5 bases from V and 7 from J; bases not matched to a gene: 12. Germline values: CDR1 SGHAT, CDR2 FQNNGV. The CDR3 covers 18 residues. With respect to this clone: No antigen is known for it.

Notes on the study in general: One later analysis reportedly identified an Asian-associated ancestry cluster that showed fewer N-insertions than the roughly 600-donor mean. The likely explanation for a cluster of highly shared sequence variants was sequencing artifact. A later analysis linked a missense DCLRE1C variant to TCR beta V- and J-gene trimming.

It was with 60 Vbeta and 13 Jbeta primers that the PCR ran. This table comes from immunoSEQ multiplex PCR, and its TCRdb copy is limited to in-frame clones, with some not included. The sample shows about 210,000 clones, 82% of them seen only once. The chain is built from TRBV11-2 and TRBJ2-2, with TRBD2 matching over 14 bases. Sequenced: PBMCs. The source of this sequence is a man in his forties in good health and CMV-seropositive. CDR3 residues: CASSQPPGLAGADGELFF. The CDR3, as DNA: TGTGCCAGCAGCCAACCGCCGGGACTAGCGGGAGCGGACGGGGAGCTGTTTTTT.